Following are 6 T cell receptor beta chains from one sample sequenced in a study of beta chain features in type 1 diabetes listed by TCRdb under 2018. On the study overall, not on this receptor specifically: Type 1 diabetes patients showed a moderate but significant shortening of TCRB CDR3 length in all four CD4+ subsets.

Library construction relied on the immunoSEQ multiplex PCR assay. The entire amount of isolated RNA was reverse transcribed using the High Capacity cDNA Reverse Transcription Kit, so the sequenced TCRB transcripts were expressed ones. TCRdb's version of the immuneACCESS table is confined to in-frame rearrangements and falls short of the full clone set. An unresolved V gene accounts for under half of the shortfall where checked; the remainder is of unknown origin. Here the sample has roughly 280,000 clones; roughly 25% occur a single time. About 0.011% of the sample comes from the top ten. These receptors are not linked to any known antigen. Sequencing input: naive CD4+ T cells from blood. Explained via the paper, the cell subset or site label denotes: true naive CD4+ T cells. The receptors were sampled from a woman in her twenties or thirties with type 1 diabetes.

The table lists this clone with a few counts. The chain links TRBV4-1 to TRBJ2-1; tentative D call: TRBD2 (5 bases). Trimming took 0 bases from V and 4 from J, leaving 13 bases between them. The CDR3 is 16 amino acids. CDR1 MGHRA and CDR2 YSYEKL come from the germline V gene. The CDR3 here is CASSQDRVGLYNEQFF. The DNA of the CDR3 is TGCGCCAGCAGCCAAGATCGGGTAGGACTTTACAATGAGCAGTTCTTC.

This clone has just a few counts. The V and J genes are TRBV30 and TRBJ1-2, with 7 bases identical to TRBD1. Trimming removed 0 bases from V and 3 bases from J; junction bases left unmatched: 4. The CDR3 runs 14 residues. The germline gives CDR1 GTSNPN, CDR2 SVGIG (reference sequence). CDR3 in amino acids: CAWSVTGVYYGYTF. DNA of the CDR3: TGTGCCTGGAGTGTAACAGGGGTTTACTATGGCTACACCTTC. Together with reference TRBV30 and TRBJ1-2, the CDR3 gives the full variable domain: SQTIHQWPATLVQPVGSPLSLECTVEGTSNPNLYWYRQAAGRGLQLLFYSVGIGQISSEVPQNLSASRPQDRQFILSSKKLLLSDSGFYLCAWSVTGVYYGYTFGSGTRLTVV.

V is TRBV5-6 and J is TRBJ2-1; TRBD1 matches at 11 bases. The CDR3 loop spans 19 amino acids. Germline V lookup: CDR1 SGHDT, CDR2 YYEEEE. With 0 bases clipped from V and 1 base from J, the junction kept 9 bases outside the gene matches. The DNA for the CDR3 is TGTGCCAGCAGCTTGGTGGGACAGGGGGGTTTACGATCCTACAATGAGCAGTTCTTC. Translated: CASSLVGQGGLRSYNEQFF.

This clone was counted between two and nine times. The V call is TRBV19, the J call TRBJ2-7; TRBD1 aligns across 7 bases. Germline loops: CDR1 LNHDA, CDR2 SQIVND (reference sequence). The CDR3 length is 14 residues. Trimming removed 7 bases from V and 11 bases from J; junction bases left unmatched: 17. As DNA, the CDR3 is TGTGCCAGTACCCCAGACGGGACAGCGGCGAGGAAGTACTTC. This codes for CASTPDGTAARKYF.

This clone was detected a few times. The chain uses TRBV6-5 and TRBJ2-3; 7 nucleotides agree with TRBD1. From germline, CDR1 is MNHEY and CDR2 SVGAGI. Trimming removed 6 bases from V and 0 bases from J; junction bases left unmatched: 3. The CDR3 runs to 14 residues. The CDR3 DNA reads as TGTGCCAGCAGACAGGGGTCAAGCACAGATACGCAGTATTTT. It encodes CASRQGSSTDTQYF.

The rearrangement links TRBV10-3 to TRBJ2-1; a weak D match, TRBD1 (5 bases). CDR3 length: 14 amino acids. V dropped 3 bases and J dropped 6 bases, with 12 bases sitting between them. The germline gives CDR1 ENHRY, CDR2 SYGVKD. In DNA form, the CDR3 reads TGTGCCATCAGTGATCCAGGGATAATCAATGAGCAGTTCTTC. Protein: CAISDPGIINEQFF.